What follows is one TCR beta chain and its context. Assay: immunoSEQ multiplex PCR; the TCRdb copy retains only in-frame clones and omits some. The sample yields about 24,000 clones, roughly 86% seen once. These data are taken from a study of PD-1 blockade in classical Hodgkin lymphoma. Time point in this sample: cycle 4 day 1 (C4D1), after more than five weeks of nivolumab. Every patient relapsed after autologous stem cell transplantation, and brentuximab vedotin exposure varied. In germline, CDR1 is MDHEN, CDR2 SYDVKM. The V segment lost 7 bases and the J segment 0 bases; nucleotides outside the gene matches: 7. The CDR3 has 15 residues.

The source material was peripheral blood mononuclear cells (PBMCs), sampled before the fourth cycle of nivolumab. This TCR was sampled from a human donor with classical Hodgkin lymphoma. V gene TRBV28 combines with J gene TRBJ2-7; TRBD1 aligns across 9 bases. The DNA for the CDR3 is TGTGCCAGCACCGTCGACAGGGGGTCCTCCTACGAGCAGTACTTC. Residues: CASTVDRGSSYEQYF.